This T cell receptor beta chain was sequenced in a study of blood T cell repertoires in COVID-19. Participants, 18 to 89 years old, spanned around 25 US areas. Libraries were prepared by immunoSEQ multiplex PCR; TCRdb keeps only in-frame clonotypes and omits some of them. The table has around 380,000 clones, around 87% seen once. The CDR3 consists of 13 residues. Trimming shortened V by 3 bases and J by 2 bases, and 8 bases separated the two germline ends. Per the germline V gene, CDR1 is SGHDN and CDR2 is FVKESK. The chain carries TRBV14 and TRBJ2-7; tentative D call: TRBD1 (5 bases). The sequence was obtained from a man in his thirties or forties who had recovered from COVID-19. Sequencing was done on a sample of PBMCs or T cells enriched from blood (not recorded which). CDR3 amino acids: CASSHGRAYEQYF. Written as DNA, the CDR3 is TGTGCCAGCAGCCACGGCAGGGCCTACGAGCAGTACTTC.